What follows are 32 T cell receptor beta chains derived from one specimen sequenced in a study of blood T cell repertoires in COVID-19. Generated by immunoSEQ multiplex PCR, the TCRdb table keeps only in-frame clones and is missing some. In the table there are around 210,000 clones, approximately 91% of which are singletons. The specimen sequenced was peripheral blood. These receptors all stem from a man aged 45 to 65 with COVID-19, enrolled during active disease.

The chain couples TRBV5-1 to TRBJ2-7; D may be TRBD1 (5 bases). CDR1 is SGHRS, CDR2 YFSETQ, per germline. This CDR3 is built from 14 residues. V dropped 2 bases and J dropped 4 bases, with 13 bases sitting between them. CDR3: CASSFKGQGYEQYF. CDR3 in DNA: TGCGCCAGCAGCTTCAAGGGCCAGGGTTACGAGCAGTACTTC.

The chain joins TRBV20-1 to TRBJ2-1; D may be TRBD2 (6 bases). CDR1 and CDR2 (germline): DFQATT, SNEGSKA (reference sequence). Trimming took 3 bases from V and 1 from J, leaving 10 bases between them. This CDR3 has 14 residues. CDR3 DNA sequence: TGCAGTGCTAGTCGCCGGGAGTCCTACAATGAGCAGTTCTTC. Protein sequence: CSASRRESYNEQFF.

The chain is built from TRBV10-3 and TRBJ1-5, with 9 bases identical to TRBD1. The ends lost 3 bases at V and 6 bases at J; junction bases unmatched: 9. This CDR3 region has 16 residues. The germline V gene has CDR1 ENHRY and CDR2 SYGVKD. The CDR3 region has the DNA TGTGCCATCAGTGACACCGGGACAGGGCCGGGTCAGCCCCAGCATTTT. This gives the protein CAISDTGTGPGQPQHF.

The rearrangement joins TRBV2 to TRBJ2-3, with 12 nucleotides matching TRBD2. V gave up 5 bases and J gave up 3 bases; unmatched junction bases: 6. Looked up from germline, CDR1 is SNHLY and CDR2 is FYNNEI. This CDR3 is built from 16 residues. Here the CDR3 reads CASSSRLAGVTDTQYF. The CDR3 DNA sequence: TGTGCCAGCAGTTCCCGACTAGCGGGGGTAACAGATACGCAGTATTTT.

This chain uses TRBV29-1 with TRBJ2-7; weak D call: TRBD2 (6 bases). Trimming took off 2 bases at V and 6 bases at J, with 23 bases between the two ends. Germline V gives CDR1 SQVTM, CDR2 ANQGSEA. The CDR3 contains 16 residues. The CDR3 nucleotides read TGCAGCGTTGAACTCACCTCGGGACTCCCCGCGGGCGAGCAGTACTTC. Amino acid sequence: CSVELTSGLPAGEQYF.

This clone was observed a single time. The V gene is TRBV11-3, the J gene TRBJ2-3; TRBD2 matches at 7 bases. CDR1 is SGHNT and CDR2 is YENEEA in the germline V gene. Germline trimming cut 3 bases from V and 0 bases from J; bases unmatched to any gene: 9. The CDR3 spans 17 residues. The CDR3 DNA is TGTGCCAGCAGCTTCGACCGGGGGGTTTCTAGCACAGATACGCAGTATTTT. Its translation is CASSFDRGVSSTDTQYF.

This clone was seen once. The chain is built from TRBV2 and TRBJ2-2; TRBD2 matches at 11 bases. V gave up 6 bases and J gave up 1 base; unmatched junction bases: 4. The CDR3 has 16 amino acids. Germline V gives CDR1 SNHLY, CDR2 FYNNEI. CDR3 loop: CASSNGLAGNTGELFF. The CDR3 DNA reads as TGTGCCAGCAGCAATGGACTAGCGGGGAACACCGGGGAGCTGTTTTTT.

The chain couples TRBV23-1 to TRBJ2-1, with a tentative D call TRBD2 (5 bases). TRBV23-1 is an ORF, and what it does is uncertain. The CDR3 totals 16 residues. The V gene lost 6 bases and the J gene lost 8 bases, with 23 bases spanning the gap. CDR3 in DNA: TGCGCCAGCAGGTGCATAGCGTATCTTTACCCCGATGAGCAGTTCTTC. Translated, it gives CASRCIAYLYPDEQFF.

The chain employs TRBV28 and TRBJ2-3, with 11 bases that match TRBD1. Trimming at V came to 8 bases and at J to 4 bases, leaving 8 bases not matched to a gene. Germline V CDR1 and CDR2: MDHEN, SYDVKM. This CDR3 comprises 15 residues. The CDR3 sequence is CASHFRGQGADTQYF. As DNA, the CDR3 is TGTGCCAGCCACTTCAGGGGACAGGGGGCAGATACGCAGTATTTT.

This rearrangement joins TRBV5-5 to TRBJ1-2; D possibly corresponds to TRBD1 (5 bases). Trimming took off 4 bases at V and 7 bases at J, with 20 bases between the two ends. There are 15 residues in the CDR3. Germline assignment: CDR1 SGHKS and CDR2 YYEKEE (reference sequence). The CDR3 spells CASSPIGALLFGYTF. The DNA for the CDR3 is TGTGCCAGCAGCCCTATAGGGGCCCTTCTTTTTGGCTACACCTTC.

This sequence joins TRBV29-1 and TRBJ2-6; D unresolved. V was cut by 3 bases and J by 2 bases, with 5 bases left in between. Germline-derived CDR1 and CDR2 are SQVTM and ANQGSEA. The CDR3 covers 13 residues. In nucleotides, the CDR3 is TGCAGCGTTGATACAACTGGGGCCAACGTCCTGACTTTC. The encoded protein is CSVDTTGANVLTF. Full variable domain (missing parts from reference TRBV29-1 and TRBJ2-6): SAVISQKPSRDICQRGTSLTIQCQVDSQVTMMFWYRQQPGQSLTLIATANQGSEATYESGFVIDKFPISRPNLTFSTLTVSNMSPEDSSIYLCSVDTTGANVLTFGAGSRLTVL.

The rearrangement links TRBV11-2 to TRBJ2-7; 12 nucleotides agree with TRBD2. CDR3 length: 15 residues. The junction had 3 bases not matched to a gene; V was cut back by 3 bases and J by 3 bases. CDR1 SGHAT and CDR2 FQNNGV come from the germline V gene. The CDR3 protein is CASSFTSGGIYEQYF. CDR3 bases: TGTGCCAGCAGCTTTACTAGCGGGGGGATCTACGAGCAGTACTTC.

The chain is built from TRBV7-8 and TRBJ1-6, with D maybe TRBD1 (5 bases). The CDR3 loop spans 17 amino acids. The germline CDR1 and CDR2 sequences are SGHVS and FQNEAQ. V was cut by 5 bases and J by 6 bases, with 20 bases left in between. The CDR3 DNA reads as TGTGCCAGCAGCCCGACGCTCGGGCAGGGTCCTAATTCACCCCTCCACTTT. It codes for CASSPTLGQGPNSPLHF.

The chain uses TRBV5-4 and TRBJ2-3, with D perhaps TRBD2 (7 bases). The CDR3 has 15 amino acids. Germline V gives CDR1 SGHNT, CDR2 YYREEE (reference sequence). Trimming shortened V by 3 bases and J by 1 base, and 12 bases separated the two germline ends. The CDR3: CASSSDGGRTDTQYF. The CDR3 DNA is TGTGCCAGCAGCTCCGACGGGGGGCGCACAGATACGCAGTATTTT.

The V call is TRBV6-5, the J call TRBJ1-2; D is uncertain. Germline CDR1 is MNHEY and CDR2 is SVGAGI. Trimming pared 8 bases from V and 0 bases from J, leaving 10 bases between. This CDR3 is 13 amino acids long. CDR3 amino acids: CASHEGANYGYTF. CDR3 DNA: TGTGCCAGCCACGAGGGCGCTAACTATGGCTACACCTTC.

This chain connects TRBV10-3 to TRBJ2-3, with 10 bases fitting TRBD2. J was trimmed by 0 bases and V by 6 bases; bases with no gene match: 3. The CDR3 sequence is 15 residues long. Germline assignment: CDR1 ENHRY and CDR2 SYGVKD. CDR3 region: CAISLAGASTDTQYF. DNA for the CDR3: TGTGCCATCAGCCTAGCGGGAGCTAGCACAGATACGCAGTATTTT.

This sequence joins TRBV9 and TRBJ2-1; a possible D gene is TRBD2 (6 bases). Germline V gene sequence: CDR1 SGDLS, CDR2 YYNGEE. The CDR3 runs 15 residues. The germline V and J ends were trimmed by 2 bases and 6 bases, with 15 bases remaining between them. The CDR3 nucleotides read TGTGCCAGCAGCGTCACGCCGGGACTCTTCAATGAGCAGTTCTTC. Translation gives CASSVTPGLFNEQFF.

The chain links TRBV29-1 to TRBJ1-2; D remains ambiguous. Germline values: CDR1 SQVTM, CDR2 ANQGSEA. The CDR3 loop spans 12 amino acids. Trimming pared 3 bases from V and 1 base from J, leaving 6 bases between. Here the CDR3 DNA reads TGCAGCGTTGAGCAGAATAACTATGGCTACACCTTC. It codes for CSVEQNNYGYTF.

This rearrangement joins TRBV24-1 to TRBJ2-1, with a tentative D call TRBD2 (6 bases). V lost 5 bases, J lost 4 bases, and 17 bases lay in between. The germline V gene has CDR1 KGHDR and CDR2 SFDVKD. CDR3 length: 16 amino acids. For the CDR3, the DNA is TGTGCCACCAGTGCCGTAGTTGGGGGGTTATACAATGAGCAGTTCTTC. It specifies CATSAVVGGLYNEQFF.

This clone was seen just once. The chain employs TRBV27 and TRBJ2-2; the D is unclear. The CDR3 covers 14 residues. V dropped 2 bases and J dropped 5 bases, with 9 bases sitting between them. The V gene's germline CDR1 is MNHEY and CDR2 SMNVEV (reference sequence). The CDR3, as DNA: TGTGCCAGCAGTTTAAGGCCGGGTACCGGGGAGCTGTTTTTT. It is translated as CASSLRPGTGELFF.

The rearrangement uses TRBV10-3 and TRBJ1-5, with D unresolved. Germline values: CDR1 ENHRY, CDR2 SYGVKD. The CDR3 runs 15 residues. The V end was cut by 0 bases, the J end by 7 bases, with 13 bases between. The CDR3 loop reads CAISESSGKGQPQHF. CDR3 coding DNA: TGTGCCATCAGTGAGTCGTCGGGGAAAGGGCAGCCCCAGCATTTT.

This clone was found a few times. The chain employs TRBV25-1 and TRBJ2-5; 8 nucleotides match TRBD1. The germline gives CDR1 MGHDK, CDR2 SYGVNS. V shed 4 bases and J 2 bases; nucleotides not matched to a gene: 3. The CDR3 runs to 14 residues. CDR3 loop: CASSAWTGQETQYF. The CDR3 DNA reads as TGTGCCAGCAGTGCTTGGACAGGGCAAGAGACCCAGTACTTC.

The chain joins TRBV6-5 to TRBJ2-3; a weak D match, TRBD2 (5 bases). CDR3 length equals 13 residues. V was shortened by 8 bases and J by 2 bases, with 11 bases between the two germline ends. Looked up from germline, CDR1 is MNHEY and CDR2 is SVGAGI. DNA for the CDR3: TGTGCCAGCGGGCGGGCTTCCACAGATACGCAGTATTTT. It encodes CASGRASTDTQYF.

This clone has a single count. This chain connects TRBV19 to TRBJ1-2; 11 bases fit TRBD1. Germline V gene sequence: CDR1 LNHDA, CDR2 SQIVND (reference sequence). Trimming at V came to 2 bases and at J to 5 bases, leaving 10 bases not matched to a gene. The CDR3 contains 17 residues. CDR3 coding DNA: TGTGCCAGTAGTATACTCTCCGGACAGGGGGCGAGATATGGCTACACCTTC. Encoded protein: CASSILSGQGARYGYTF.

V usage is TRBV5-1 and J usage is TRBJ1-4; no clear D gene. Between the trimmed V and J ends, which lost 2 bases and 8 bases, there was a span of 10 bases. Germline loops: CDR1 SGHRS, CDR2 YFSETQ. The CDR3 consists of 13 residues. CDR3 protein: CASSFEWEEKLFF. The CDR3 nucleotides read TGCGCCAGCAGCTTCGAGTGGGAGGAAAAACTGTTTTTT.

The chain links TRBV12-5 to TRBJ1-3, with D unresolved. Germline-derived CDR1 and CDR2 are LGHNT and FRNRAP. The CDR3 has 16 amino acids. Between the trimmed V and J ends, which lost 6 bases and 0 bases, there was a span of 15 bases. CDR3 protein: CASGLEAGASGNTIYF. In DNA, the CDR3 is TGTGCTAGTGGCCTGGAGGCAGGAGCCTCTGGAAACACCATATATTTT. Variable domain in full (rest from reference TRBV12-5 and TRBJ1-3): DARVTQTPRHKVTEMGQEVTMRCQPILGHNTVFWYRQTMMQGLELLAYFRNRAPLDDSGMPKDRFSAEMPDATLATLKIQPSEPRDSAVYFCASGLEAGASGNTIYFGEGSWLTVV.

This CDR3 is CASRRAGGPNEQYF. CDR3 DNA: TGTGCCAGCAGGCGAGCGGGAGGGCCGAACGAGCAGTACTTC. The J gene is TRBJ2-7, the V gene TRBV27; 10 bases fit TRBD2. The CDR3 runs to 14 residues. Trimming took 6 bases from V and 5 from J; bases not matched to a gene: 7. Germline lookup yields CDR1 MNHEY and CDR2 SMNVEV (reference sequence).

The chain carries TRBV21-1 and TRBJ2-2; the table's D gene call, TRBD2, was not cross checked with the DNA. TRBV21-1 is recorded as a pseudogene. The CDR3 is 14 amino acids. Here the CDR3 DNA reads TGTACATTTAGCGGGAGGGAAAACACCGGGGAGCTGTTTTTT. Its protein is CTFSGRENTGELFF.

The chain's CDR3 is CASSSGTGPGELFF. CDR3 nucleotides: TGTGCCAGCAGCTCCGGGACAGGGCCCGGGGAGCTGTTTTTT. The V gene is TRBV11-3, the J gene TRBJ2-2; 9 nucleotides align to TRBD1. With 4 bases clipped from V and 6 bases from J, the junction kept 3 bases outside the gene matches. Per the germline V gene, CDR1 is SGHNT and CDR2 is YENEEA. The CDR3 is 14 residues long.

CDR3 DNA: TGTGCCAGCAGCCGGGGGGGCCCTGACACCGGGGAGCTGTTTTTT. This gives the protein CASSRGGPDTGELFF. The J gene is TRBJ2-2, the V gene TRBV7-3; 8 bases line up with TRBD2. With V trimmed by 5 bases and J by 3 bases, 5 bases remained unmatched. Germline loops: CDR1 SGHTA, CDR2 FQGTGA. There are 15 residues in the CDR3.

The J gene is TRBJ1-2, the V gene TRBV5-4; 9 bases are a match to TRBD1. V was clipped by 7 bases and J by 6 bases; unmatched bases: 10. CDR1 is SGHNT and CDR2 is YYREEE in the germline V gene (reference sequence). The CDR3 runs 14 residues. This CDR3 reads CASSRTGASDGYTF. The CDR3 DNA is TGTGCCAGCTCCCGGACAGGGGCTTCGGATGGCTACACCTTC.

The chain employs TRBV6-4 and TRBJ2-5; D is perhaps TRBD2 (5 bases). CDR1 and CDR2 from the germline V gene are MRHNA and SNTAGT. The CDR3 spans 13 residues. Deletions cut 3 bases from V and 4 bases from J, with 9 bases between. CDR3 nucleotide sequence: TGTGCCAGCAGTGAGGACTCGGGAGAGACCCAGTACTTC. Residues: CASSEDSGETQYF.